One and the same sample provided the 24 T cell receptor beta chains below, sequenced in a study of T cells in Graves' hyperthyroidism and ophthalmopathy. Authors of the study amplified TCR beta CDR3 regions from RNA transcripts. During a first-round RT-PCR of the TCR CDR3, the HTBI primer set was used. TCRdb ran MiXCR on the multiplex PCR reads and lists one entry per CDR3 protein. This table has fewer than 350,000 distinct CDR3 sequences, 15% to 20% appearing once. The sequencing input was blood. These receptor sequences come from a man in his fifties or sixties with Graves' ophthalmopathy.

Ten or more counts support this clonotype. This rearrangement joins TRBV6-1 to TRBJ1-5; 11 nucleotides line up with TRBD1. Germline trimming cut 8 bases from V and 2 bases from J; bases unmatched to any gene: 14. From germline, CDR1 is MNHNS and CDR2 SASEGT. The CDR3 contains 18 residues. The CDR3 DNA reads TGTGCCAGCGGAGGCCCCGGACAGGGGGCGAGTGGCAATCAGCCCCAGCATTTT. It specifies CASGGPGQGASGNQPQHF.

This clonotype appeared a few times. The chain combines TRBV6-1 with TRBJ2-2, with a tentative D call TRBD1 (5 bases). Germline CDR1 is MNHNS and CDR2 is SASEGT. This CDR3 is 15 amino acids long. V lost 1 base, J lost 7 bases, and 13 bases lay in between. This chain's CDR3 is CASSEGDSAFGELFF. The DNA of the CDR3 is TGTGCCAGCAGTGAAGGTGACAGTGCCTTCGGGGAGCTGTTTTTT.

The chain has TRBV20-1 and TRBJ1-6; D ambiguous. V lost 4 bases and J lost 13, with 11 bases in between. The CDR3 consists of 11 residues. Germline CDR1 DFQATT, CDR2 SNEGSKA (reference sequence). The CDR3 DNA is TGCAGTGCTACCCTAGACTCCCCCCTCCACTTT. This translates into CSATLDSPLHF.

The chain has TRBV2 and TRBJ1-5, with D hard to call. V was pared by 10 bases and J by 0 bases, with 10 bases between. Germline V CDR1 and CDR2: SNHLY, FYNNEI. This CDR3 spans 13 amino acids. This chain's CDR3 is CATATISNQPQHF. In DNA, the CDR3 is TGTGCCACCGCGACTATTAGCAATCAGCCCCAGCATTTT. The full variable domain, in which reference TRBV2 and TRBJ1-5 provide the parts outside the CDR3, is EPEVTQTPSHQVTQMGQEVILRCVPISNHLYFYWYRQILGQKVEFLVSFYNNEISEKSEIFDDQFSVERPDGSNFTLKIRSTKLEDSAMYFCATATISNQPQHFGDGTRLSIL.

This clonotype has at least ten counts. The chain joins TRBV20-1 to TRBJ2-1, with no clear D. This CDR3 spans 10 amino acids. Germline V gives CDR1 DFQATT, CDR2 SNEGSKA (reference sequence). With 5 bases removed from V and 8 bases from J, the gap between germline ends came to 7 bases. Written as DNA, the CDR3 is TGCAGTGCTCAGTACTATGAGCAGTTCTTC. This gives the protein CSAQYYEQFF.

This clonotype was detected ten times or more. V is TRBV2 and J is TRBJ2-7; D tentatively fits TRBD1 or TRBD2 (6 bases each). Deletions cut 7 bases from V and 5 bases from J, with 21 bases between. Germline CDR1 is SNHLY and CDR2 is FYNNEI. The length of the CDR3 is 15 residues. This CDR3 is CASKGNGGPLHEQYF. The CDR3 region has the DNA TGTGCCAGCAAAGGGAACGGGGGCCCCCTGCACGAGCAGTACTTC.

This clonotype was seen at least ten times. This chain uses TRBV20-1 with TRBJ2-7, with D tentatively TRBD1 (8 bases). The germline V gene encodes CDR1 DFQATT and CDR2 SNEGSKA (reference sequence). This CDR3 comprises 14 residues. Between the trimmed V and J ends, which lost 0 bases and 4 bases, there was a span of 13 bases. The CDR3 here is CSARETGGVYEQYF. The CDR3 DNA reads TGCAGTGCTAGAGAAACAGGGGGGGTATACGAGCAGTACTTC.

In this sample, this clonotype turned up many times. CDR3 loop: CASSLDRGEYNEQFF. The CDR3 DNA reads as TGTGCCAGCAGCTTAGATCGGGGAGAGTACAATGAGCAGTTCTTC. This chain uses TRBV11-3 with TRBJ2-1; D is perhaps TRBD2 (5 bases). Trimming cost V 0 bases and J 4 bases, with 10 bases left between them. This CDR3 is built from 15 residues. In germline, CDR1 is SGHNT, CDR2 YENEEA.

This clonotype was picked up many times. The chain has TRBV6-1 and TRBJ2-7, with a weak D call TRBD2 (6 bases). V lost 8 bases and J lost 3, with 23 bases in between. The CDR3 is 16 residues long. Germline V lookup: CDR1 MNHNS, CDR2 SASEGT. CDR3 amino acids: CASRTPGSEGNYEQYF. CDR3 sequence (DNA): TGTGCCAGCCGAACACCGGGGTCGGAGGGAAACTACGAGCAGTACTTC.

This clonotype appeared many times. V and J are TRBV11-2 and TRBJ1-1; D uncertain. Per the germline V gene, CDR1 is SGHAT and CDR2 is FQNNGV. The CDR3 runs 12 residues. V lost 2 bases and J lost 5, with 6 bases in between. The CDR3, as DNA: TGTGCCAGCAGCTTAATGAGGACTGAAGCTTTCTTT. Translating it yields CASSLMRTEAFF.

The table lists this clonotype with a few counts. This chain's CDR3 is CASSASSVTKNIQYF. CDR3 bases: TGTGCCAGCAGCGCCTCTAGCGTCACCAAAAACATTCAGTACTTC. V gene TRBV9 combines with J gene TRBJ2-4; the D gene is possibly TRBD2 (6 bases). This CDR3 comprises 15 residues. The V and J ends lost 3 bases and 2 bases respectively, with 12 bases between them. Per the germline V gene, CDR1 is SGDLS and CDR2 is YYNGEE.

This clonotype was seen only a few times. The CDR3 sequence is CASNQGEGYEQYF. CDR3 bases: TGTGCCAGCAACCAAGGAGAGGGCTACGAGCAGTACTTC. The chain employs TRBV28 and TRBJ2-7; TRBD2 might be the D (5 bases). The CDR3 sequence is 13 residues long. Germline CDR1 and CDR2: MDHEN and SYDVKM. V was clipped by 7 bases and J by 3 bases, with 13 bases between them.

This clonotype came up many times. This chain uses TRBV28 with TRBJ2-1; D might be TRBD1 or TRBD2, each matching 7 bases. The CDR3 contains 15 residues. Deletions cut 3 bases from V and 1 base from J, with 10 bases between. Germline CDR1 is MDHEN and CDR2 is SYDVKM. CDR3 in DNA: TGTGCCAGCAGTTTCAGGGGGGGGTCCTACAATGAGCAGTTCTTC. Translated: CASSFRGGSYNEQFF.

This clonotype was observed many times. The V and J genes are TRBV11-2 and TRBJ2-5, with 8 bases fitting TRBD1. CDR3 length: 15 amino acids. Trimming took 5 bases from V and 5 from J; bases not matched to a gene: 10. CDR1 and CDR2 (germline): SGHAT, FQNNGV. DNA of the CDR3: TGTGCCAGCAGCCCGGACAGGGCACTATCCGAGACCCAGTACTTC. Translation gives CASSPDRALSETQYF.

This clonotype was seen only a few times. The CDR3 DNA sequence: TGCGCCAGCAGCTTAAGGGCCCCCTACAATGAGCAGTTCTTC. Protein: CASSLRAPYNEQFF. V usage is TRBV5-1 and J usage is TRBJ2-1; the D is unclear. V lost 2 bases and J lost 2, with 8 bases in between. CDR3 length equals 14 residues. Germline CDR1 reads SGHRS; CDR2 reads YFSETQ.

The table lists this clonotype with a few counts. CDR3 protein: CSVEAPGPSYNEQFF. CDR3 DNA sequence: TGCAGCGTTGAAGCCCCGGGTCCTTCCTACAATGAGCAGTTCTTC. The chain combines TRBV29-1 with TRBJ2-1; D remains unclear. In germline, CDR1 is SQVTM, CDR2 ANQGSEA. Trimming shortened V by 1 base and J by 1 base, and 11 bases separated the two germline ends. The CDR3 is 15 amino acids.

This clonotype was counted between two and nine times. V gene TRBV10-3 combines with J gene TRBJ2-1, with 7 positions matching TRBD1. The germline CDR1 and CDR2 sequences are ENHRY and SYGVKD. V was pared by 8 bases and J by 10 bases, with 8 bases of the junction left unmatched. The CDR3 has 12 residues. The CDR3 is CAIGTETSEQFF. The CDR3 DNA reads as TGTGCCATCGGGACAGAAACTTCAGAGCAGTTCTTC.

This clonotype was picked up many times. V is TRBV20-1 and J is TRBJ1-1, with a tentative D call TRBD1 (5 bases). Trimming pared 3 bases from V and 6 bases from J, leaving 14 bases between. The CDR3 contains 13 residues. In germline, CDR1 is DFQATT, CDR2 SNEGSKA (reference sequence). Written as DNA, the CDR3 is TGCAGTGCTAGCTTGACAGTTTTGTCTGAAGCTTTCTTT. Amino acid sequence: CSASLTVLSEAFF.

This clonotype was seen ten or more times. V usage is TRBV28 and J usage is TRBJ1-5; 9 bases are shared with TRBD1. V trimming: 4 bases; J trimming: 4 bases; junction bases outside the gene matches: 5. CDR3 length: 15 residues. CDR1 and CDR2 (germline): MDHEN, SYDVKM. DNA of the CDR3: TGTGCCAGCAGTTCGACAGGGGGAGGAAATCAGCCCCAGCATTTT. It encodes CASSSTGGGNQPQHF.

In its sample, this clonotype was seen many times. The chain couples TRBV7-9 to TRBJ2-7; a possible D gene is TRBD1 (5 bases). Trimming stripped 4 bases from V and 8 bases from J, with 30 bases between. The germline gives CDR1 SEHNR, CDR2 FQNEAQ (reference sequence). The CDR3 has 18 residues. DNA for the CDR3: TGTGCCAGCAGCTGGGCGACAGAACCCTACGAGAAGTCTGGGAAGCAGTACTTC. This sequence encodes CASSWATEPYEKSGKQYF.

J is TRBJ1-2 and V is TRBV6-1; D is unresolved. This CDR3 is 13 amino acids long. The germline gives CDR1 MNHNS, CDR2 SASEGT. V lost 2 bases, J lost 4 bases, and 8 bases lay in between. CDR3 residues: CASSENVGYGYTF. As DNA, the CDR3 is TGTGCCAGCAGTGAAAACGTGGGCTATGGCTACACCTTC.

This clonotype was seen ten or more times. The rearrangement uses TRBV28 and TRBJ1-5; tentative D call: TRBD1 (6 bases). Between the trimmed V and J ends, which lost 6 bases and 3 bases, there was a span of 12 bases. The CDR3 extends over 14 amino acids. Per germline, CDR1 MDHEN and CDR2 SYDVKM. CDR3 sequence: CASSRGRNNQPQHF. As DNA, the CDR3 is TGTGCCAGCAGCAGGGGACGGAACAATCAGCCCCAGCATTTT.

In its sample, this clonotype was seen many times. CDR3 amino acids: CASSEAYGFSGYTF. For the CDR3, the DNA is TGTGCCAGCAGTGAAGCATACGGATTTTCTGGCTACACCTTC. The chain recombines TRBV2 with TRBJ1-2, with D hard to call. Per the germline V gene, CDR1 is SNHLY and CDR2 is FYNNEI. The CDR3 covers 14 residues. Trimming removed 0 bases from V and 7 bases from J, with 12 bases in between.

This clonotype was detected a few times. The chain has TRBV7-3 and TRBJ2-2, with D possibly being TRBD1 or TRBD2 (6 bases each). Trimming stripped 1 base from V and 5 bases from J, with 11 bases between. This CDR3 has 15 amino acids. Per germline, CDR1 SGHTA and CDR2 FQGTGA. Written as DNA, the CDR3 is TGTGCCAGCAGCTTAAAGGGGGGCGGTACCGGGGAGCTGTTTTTT. This encodes CASSLKGGGTGELFF.